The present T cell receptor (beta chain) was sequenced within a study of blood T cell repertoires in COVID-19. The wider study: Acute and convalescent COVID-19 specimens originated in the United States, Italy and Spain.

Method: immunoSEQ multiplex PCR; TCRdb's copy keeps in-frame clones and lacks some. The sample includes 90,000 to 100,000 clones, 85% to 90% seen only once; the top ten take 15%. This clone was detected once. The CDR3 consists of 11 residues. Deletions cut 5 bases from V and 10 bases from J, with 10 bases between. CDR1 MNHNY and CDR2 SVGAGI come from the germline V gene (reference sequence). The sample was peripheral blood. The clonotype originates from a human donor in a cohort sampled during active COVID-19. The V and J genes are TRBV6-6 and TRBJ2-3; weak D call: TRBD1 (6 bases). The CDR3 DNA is TGTGCCAGCAGTGACCCAGGGGCGCAGTATTTT. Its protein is CASSDPGAQYF.